These T cell receptor beta chains were read from a single sample in a study of blood T cell repertoires in COVID-19. The protocol was immunoSEQ multiplex PCR, while the TCRdb copy is restricted to in-frame clones and leaves out a portion. Counted here are under 90,000 clones, roughly 90% occurring once; the ten biggest clones make up about 7%. Material: peripheral blood. Every receptor here comes from a man between 40 and 49 years old with COVID-19, enrolled during active disease. Both conserved end residues are part of each CDR3. Each record gives: clone size, J gene, D gene, V gene, CDR3 protein, CDR3 DNA. D genes are given only for firm matches. Expanded clones are given a class, and other clones once, few, many or no size at all.

NA | TRBJ1-1 | TRBD1 | TRBV19 | CASSIAGTVGEAFF | TGTGCCAGTAGTATAGCTGGGACAGTTGGTGAAGCTTTCTTT
NA | TRBJ2-1 | NA | TRBV10-2 | CASSKGIQPNTYNEQFF | TGCGCCAGTTCAAAAGGAATACAGCCGAATACCTACAATGAGCAGTTCTTC
once | TRBJ1-6 | NA | TRBV7-9 | CASSLQGLGSPLHF | TGTGCCAGCAGCTTACAGGGCTTGGGTTCACCCCTCCACTTT
NA | TRBJ2-3 | TRBD2 | TRBV2 | CASLAGDSTDTQYF | TGTGCCTCGCTAGCGGGGGACAGCACAGATACGCAGTATTTT
NA | TRBJ2-7 | TRBD2 | TRBV5-4 | CASSRRSGGIYEQYF | TGTGCCAGCAGCCGCCGGAGCGGGGGGATTTACGAGCAGTACTTC
NA | TRBJ2-3 | TRBD2 | TRBV19 | CASSIRASGVSSTDTQYF | TGTGCCAGTAGTATTAGGGCTAGCGGGGTTTCAAGCACAGATACGCAGTATTTT
NA | TRBJ1-6 | NA | TRBV4-1 | CASSLSGAGTNSPLHF | TGCGCCAGCAGCCTATCTGGGGCAGGTACTAATTCACCCCTCCACTTT
NA | TRBJ2-1 | NA | TRBV19 | CASSREAGVVVVRFF | TGTGCCAGTAGTAGAGAAGCAGGGGTCGTAGTAGTACGGTTCTTC
NA | TRBJ1-4 | NA | TRBV6-5 | CASRRQYDLNEKLFF | TGTGCCAGCAGAAGACAGTACGACCTAAATGAAAAACTGTTTTTT
NA | TRBJ2-7 | TRBD1 | TRBV15 | CATSRIAGGPTYEQYF | TGTGCCACCAGCAGAATAGCAGGGGGCCCCACCTACGAGCAGTACTTC
once | TRBJ2-7 | TRBD1 | TRBV2 | CASRADREHEQYF | TGTGCCAGCAGGGCGGACAGGGAACACGAGCAGTACTTC
NA | TRBJ1-4 | TRBD1 | TRBV7-9 | CASSLAGTGGEKLFF | TGTGCCAGCAGCTTAGCAGGGACAGGGGGTGAAAAACTGTTTTTT
NA | TRBJ2-5 | TRBD2 | TRBV4-2 | CASSQGLAEETQYF | TGTGCCAGCAGCCAGGGACTAGCGGAAGAGACCCAGTACTTC
NA | TRBJ1-1 | NA | TRBV12-3/TRBV12-4 | CASSLQGNTEAFF | TGTGCCAGCAGCCTACAGGGAAACACTGAAGCTTTCTTT
NA | TRBJ2-5 | TRBD2 | TRBV30 | CAWSGGWTSGVETQYF | TGTGCCTGGAGTGGGGGTTGGACTAGCGGGGTGGAGACCCAGTACTTC
NA | TRBJ2-3 | NA | TRBV9 | CASSVGEGFRMGDTQYF | TGTGCCAGCAGCGTAGGTGAGGGATTTCGAATGGGAGATACGCAGTATTTT
NA | TRBJ1-2 | TRBD1 | TRBV28 | CASSPPDRGGNYGYTF | TGTGCCAGCAGCCCTCCGGACAGGGGGGGGAACTATGGCTACACCTTC
NA | TRBJ1-2 | TRBD1 | TRBV6-1 | CASSEPQGANYGYTF | TGTGCCAGCAGTGAGCCTCAGGGGGCTAACTATGGCTACACCTTC
NA | TRBJ2-7 | TRBD1 | TRBV25-1 | CASSATSPGQPYEQYF | TGTGCCAGCAGCGCCACATCACCGGGACAGCCTTACGAGCAGTACTTC
NA | TRBJ2-7 | TRBD1 | TRBV6-1 | CASSEVYRTGWNEQYF | TGTGCCAGCAGTGAAGTCTATAGGACAGGGTGGAACGAGCAGTACTTC
NA | TRBJ2-5 | TRBD1 | TRBV11-3 | CASSSGTGAQETQYF | TGTGCCAGCAGCTCCGGGACAGGGGCACAAGAGACCCAGTACTTC
few | TRBJ2-7 | NA | TRBV5-1 | CASSDSYEQYF | TGCGCCAGCAGCGACAGCTACGAGCAGTACTTC
once | TRBJ2-3 | TRBD2 | TRBV11-1 | CASSSGWRGGTDTQYF | TGTGCCAGCAGCTCCGGATGGCGGGGGGGAACAGATACGCAGTATTTT
NA | TRBJ1-2 | NA | TRBV20-1 | CSASDTMAGYTF | TGCAGTGCTAGTGACACGATGGCTGGCTACACCTTC
once | TRBJ1-4 | NA | TRBV5-1 | CASSPGGAENEKLFF | TGCGCCAGCAGCCCGGGGGGGGCGGAAAATGAAAAACTGTTTTTT
once | TRBJ1-1 | TRBD1 | TRBV5-1 | CASRKDTQGRTEAFF | TGCGCCAGCAGGAAGGACACACAGGGGAGGACTGAAGCTTTCTTT
NA | TRBJ2-5 | TRBD2 | TRBV15 | CATSRRRTSGGGEETQYF | TGTGCCACCAGCCGCCGGAGGACTAGCGGGGGGGGAGAAGAGACCCAGTACTTC
NA | TRBJ1-1 | NA | TRBV28 | CASTAAPGAEAFF | TGTGCCAGCACCGCCGCACCGGGAGCTGAAGCTTTCTTT
NA | TRBJ1-1 | TRBD1 | TRBV29-1 | CSVEDGTAGRTEAFF | TGCAGCGTTGAAGATGGGACAGCCGGCAGGACTGAAGCTTTCTTT
NA | TRBJ2-3 | TRBD2 | TRBV4-2 | CASSQAFRLAGGTDTQYF | TGTGCCAGCAGCCAAGCATTCAGGTTAGCGGGGGGCACAGATACGCAGTATTTT
NA | TRBJ2-3 | TRBD1 | TRBV6-5 | CASSTQGKGTQYF | TGTGCCAGCAGTACACAGGGGAAAGGTACGCAGTATTTT
few | TRBJ1-2 | TRBD1 | TRBV18 | CASSQQGEMSYGYTF | TGTGCCAGCTCACAACAGGGGGAGATGAGCTATGGCTACACCTTC
NA | TRBJ1-1 | NA | TRBV6-5 | CASSRSTGHNTEAFF | TGTGCCAGCTCCCGGTCGACAGGACATAACACTGAAGCTTTCTTT
NA | TRBJ1-5 | TRBD1 | TRBV30 | CAWSVLQGGNQPQHF | TGTGCCTGGAGTGTACTCCAGGGGGGCAATCAGCCCCAGCATTTT
NA | TRBJ1-3 | NA | TRBV6-1 | CASSEMAGSGNTIYF | TGTGCCAGCAGTGAAATGGCTGGCTCTGGAAACACCATATATTTT